This T cell receptor beta chain was recorded in a study of shared clonotypes between healthy human individuals. The study, taken as a whole, reports: A small donor pool kept down the genetic and exposure-history diversity that was represented. For sorted subsets, rarefaction showed incomplete sequencing despite large depth.

CDR1 and CDR2 (germline): MNHNS, SASEGT. The CDR3 extends over 13 amino acids. Pooled CD45RO+ cells and CCR7-negative CD45RA+ TemRA cells made up CD8 memory. At the deep level, the assay was run. The method was immunoSEQ multiplex PCR; TCRdb's version includes in-frame clones alone and lacks a portion of them. The sample consists of about 120,000 clones, over 65% of them appearing once. In regard to this clone: Its specificity is not known.

The receptor's source is a young woman in good health. The sample consisted of memory CD8+ T cells sorted from blood. Subset described: CD45RO+ cells pooled with CCR7-negative TemRA cells. The J gene is TRBJ2-5, the V gene TRBV6-1; D is uncertain. The DNA matches TRBJ2-7 better at its end, which makes the J call doubtful. CDR3 DNA: TGTGCCGGGTCGACACCGGCCGGCTACGAGCAGTACTTC. As protein: CAGSTPAGYEQYF.